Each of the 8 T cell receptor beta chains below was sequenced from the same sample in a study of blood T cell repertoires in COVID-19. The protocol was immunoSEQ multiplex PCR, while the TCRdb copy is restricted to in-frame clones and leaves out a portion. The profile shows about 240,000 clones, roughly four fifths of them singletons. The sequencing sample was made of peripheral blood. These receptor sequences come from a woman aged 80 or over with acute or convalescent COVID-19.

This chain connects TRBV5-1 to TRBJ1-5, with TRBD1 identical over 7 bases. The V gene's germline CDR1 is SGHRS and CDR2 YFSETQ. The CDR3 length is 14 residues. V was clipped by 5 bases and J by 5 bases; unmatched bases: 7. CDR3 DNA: TGCGCCAGCAGGTTAGGAGGGGGCGATCAGCCCCAGCATTTT. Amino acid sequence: CASRLGGGDQPQHF.

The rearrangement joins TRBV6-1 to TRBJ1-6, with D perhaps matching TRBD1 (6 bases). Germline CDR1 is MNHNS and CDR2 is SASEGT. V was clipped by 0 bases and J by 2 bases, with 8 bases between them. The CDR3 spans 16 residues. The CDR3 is CASSEAQGPYNSPLHF. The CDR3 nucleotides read TGTGCCAGCAGTGAAGCCCAGGGGCCCTATAATTCACCCCTCCACTTT.

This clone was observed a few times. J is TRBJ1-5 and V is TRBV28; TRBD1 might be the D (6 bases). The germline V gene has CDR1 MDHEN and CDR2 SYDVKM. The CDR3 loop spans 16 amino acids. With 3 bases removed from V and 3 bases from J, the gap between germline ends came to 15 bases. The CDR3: CASSFWSQGLNQPQHF. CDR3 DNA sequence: TGTGCCAGCAGTTTTTGGTCGCAGGGGCTCAATCAGCCCCAGCATTTT.

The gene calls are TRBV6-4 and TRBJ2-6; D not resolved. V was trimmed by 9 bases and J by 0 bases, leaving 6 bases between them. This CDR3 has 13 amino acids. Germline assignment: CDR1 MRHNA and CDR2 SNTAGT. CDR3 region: CASKSSGANVLTF. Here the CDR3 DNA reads TGTGCCAGTAAGAGCTCTGGGGCCAACGTCCTGACTTTC.

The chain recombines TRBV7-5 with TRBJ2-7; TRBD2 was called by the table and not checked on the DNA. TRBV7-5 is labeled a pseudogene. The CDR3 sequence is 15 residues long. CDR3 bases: TGTGCCAGAAGCCCATGGACGGGAAGCTCCTACGAGCAGTACTTC. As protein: CARSPWTGSSYEQYF.

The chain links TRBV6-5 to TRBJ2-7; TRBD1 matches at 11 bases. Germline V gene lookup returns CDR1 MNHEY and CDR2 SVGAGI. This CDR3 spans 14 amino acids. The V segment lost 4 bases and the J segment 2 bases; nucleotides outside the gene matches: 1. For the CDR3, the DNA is TGTGCCAGCAGTTGGGGACAGGGGGCCTACGAGCAGTACTTC. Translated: CASSWGQGAYEQYF.

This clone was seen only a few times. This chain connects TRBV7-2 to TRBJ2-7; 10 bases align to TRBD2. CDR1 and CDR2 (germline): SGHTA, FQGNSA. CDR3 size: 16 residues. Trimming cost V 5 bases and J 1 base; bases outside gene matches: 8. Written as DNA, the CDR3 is TGTGCCAGCAGCCCAGCGGGGGGGGTTGGGTCCTACGAGCAGTACTTC. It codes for CASSPAGGVGSYEQYF.

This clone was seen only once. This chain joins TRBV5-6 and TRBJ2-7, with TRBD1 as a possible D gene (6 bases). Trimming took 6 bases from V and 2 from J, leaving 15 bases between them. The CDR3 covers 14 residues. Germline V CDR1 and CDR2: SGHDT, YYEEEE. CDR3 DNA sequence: TGTGCCAGCAACCCGACAGGTTGGCCCTACGAGCAGTACTTC. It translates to CASNPTGWPYEQYF.